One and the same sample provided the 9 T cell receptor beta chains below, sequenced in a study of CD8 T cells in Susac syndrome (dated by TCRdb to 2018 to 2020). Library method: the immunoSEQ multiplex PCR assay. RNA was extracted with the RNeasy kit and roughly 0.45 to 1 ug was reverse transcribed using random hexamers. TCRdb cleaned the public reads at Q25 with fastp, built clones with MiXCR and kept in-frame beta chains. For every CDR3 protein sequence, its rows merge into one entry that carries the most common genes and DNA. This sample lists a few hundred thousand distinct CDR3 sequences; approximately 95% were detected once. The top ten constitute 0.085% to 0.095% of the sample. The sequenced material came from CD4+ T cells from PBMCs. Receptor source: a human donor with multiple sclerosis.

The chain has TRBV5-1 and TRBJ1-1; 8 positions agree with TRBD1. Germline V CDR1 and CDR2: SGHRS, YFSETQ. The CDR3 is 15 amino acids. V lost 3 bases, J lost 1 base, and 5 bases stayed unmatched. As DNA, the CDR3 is TGCGCCAGCAGCTCGGTGGGGACAGGGAACACTGAAGCTTTCTTT. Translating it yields CASSSVGTGNTEAFF.

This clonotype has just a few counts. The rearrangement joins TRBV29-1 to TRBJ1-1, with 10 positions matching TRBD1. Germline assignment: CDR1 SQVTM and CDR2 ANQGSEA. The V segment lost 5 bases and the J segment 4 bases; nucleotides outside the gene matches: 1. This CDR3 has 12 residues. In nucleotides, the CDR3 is TGCAGCGTTAGGACAGGGGGCACTGAAGCTTTCTTT. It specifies CSVRTGGTEAFF. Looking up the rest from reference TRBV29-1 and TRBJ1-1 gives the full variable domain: SAVISQKPSRDICQRGTSLTIQCQVDSQVTMMFWYRQQPGQSLTLIATANQGSEATYESGFVIDKFPISRPNLTFSTLTVSNMSPEDSSIYLCSVRTGGTEAFFGQGTRLTVV.

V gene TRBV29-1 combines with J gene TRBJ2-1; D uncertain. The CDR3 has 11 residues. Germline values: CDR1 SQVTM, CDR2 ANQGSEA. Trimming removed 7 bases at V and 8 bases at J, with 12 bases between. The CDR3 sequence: CSGNHRDEQFF. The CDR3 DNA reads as TGCAGCGGTAATCATAGGGATGAGCAGTTCTTC.

For the CDR3, the DNA is TGTGCCAGCAGTCTTGGGACAGGGCCGAACTATGGCTACACCTTC. This sequence encodes CASSLGTGPNYGYTF. V gene TRBV12-3 or TRBV12-4 combines with J gene TRBJ1-2; 9 bases line up with TRBD1. The CDR3 has 15 amino acids. The V and J ends lost 5 bases and 2 bases, in that order; junction bases with no gene match: 6.

CDR3 nucleotides: TGTGCCAGCAGTTTAGCGACCGGGAGGGTGGATGAGCAGTTCTTC. Amino acids: CASSLATGRVDEQFF. The chain carries TRBV12-3 or TRBV12-4 and TRBJ2-1; TRBD2 agrees at 8 bases. There are 15 residues in the CDR3. With 0 bases clipped from V and 8 bases from J, the junction kept 6 bases outside the gene matches.

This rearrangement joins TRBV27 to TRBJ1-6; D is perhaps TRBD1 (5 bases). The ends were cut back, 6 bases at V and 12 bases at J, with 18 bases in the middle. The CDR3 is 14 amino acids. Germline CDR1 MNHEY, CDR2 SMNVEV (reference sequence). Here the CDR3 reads CASRPLGGGGPLHF. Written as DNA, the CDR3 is TGTGCCAGCAGACCTCTGGGGGGAGGAGGACCCCTCCACTTT.

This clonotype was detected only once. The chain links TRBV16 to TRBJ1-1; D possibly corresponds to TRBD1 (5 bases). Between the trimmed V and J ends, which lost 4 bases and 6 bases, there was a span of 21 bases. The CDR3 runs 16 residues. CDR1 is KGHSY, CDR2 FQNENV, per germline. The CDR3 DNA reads TGTGCCAGCAGCCTGGGCCTGTGGCAGGGAGCTGCTGAAGCTTTCTTT. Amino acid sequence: CASSLGLWQGAAEAFF.

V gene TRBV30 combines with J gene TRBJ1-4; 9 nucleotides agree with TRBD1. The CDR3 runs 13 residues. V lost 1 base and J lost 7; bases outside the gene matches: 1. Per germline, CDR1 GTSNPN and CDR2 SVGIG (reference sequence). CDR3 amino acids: CAWSGDRVEKLFF. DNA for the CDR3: TGTGCCTGGAGTGGGGACAGGGTTGAAAAACTGTTTTTT.

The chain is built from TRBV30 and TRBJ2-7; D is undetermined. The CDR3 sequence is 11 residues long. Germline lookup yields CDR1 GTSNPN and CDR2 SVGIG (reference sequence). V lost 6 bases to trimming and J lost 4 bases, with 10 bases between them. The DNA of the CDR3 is TGTGCCTGTCTCCTCGGTTACGAGCAGTACTTC. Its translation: CACLLGYEQYF. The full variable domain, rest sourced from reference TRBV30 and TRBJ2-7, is SQTIHQWPATLVQPVGSPLSLECTVEGTSNPNLYWYRQAAGRGLQLLFYSVGIGQISSEVPQNLSASRPQDRQFILSSKKLLLSDSGFYLCACLLGYEQYFGPGTRLTVT.